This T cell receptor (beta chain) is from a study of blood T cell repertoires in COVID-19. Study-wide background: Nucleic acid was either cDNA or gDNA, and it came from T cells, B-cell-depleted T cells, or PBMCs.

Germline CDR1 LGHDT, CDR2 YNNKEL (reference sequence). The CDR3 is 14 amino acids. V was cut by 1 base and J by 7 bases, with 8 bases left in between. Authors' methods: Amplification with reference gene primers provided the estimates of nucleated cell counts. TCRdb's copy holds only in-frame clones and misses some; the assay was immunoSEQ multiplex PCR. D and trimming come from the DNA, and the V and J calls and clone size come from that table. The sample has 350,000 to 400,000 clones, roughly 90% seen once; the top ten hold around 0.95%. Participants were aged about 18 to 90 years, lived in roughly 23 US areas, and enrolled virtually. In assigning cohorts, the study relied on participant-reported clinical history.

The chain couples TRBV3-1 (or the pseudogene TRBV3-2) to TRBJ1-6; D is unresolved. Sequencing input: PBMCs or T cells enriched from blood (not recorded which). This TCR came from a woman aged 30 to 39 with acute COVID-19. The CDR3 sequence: CASSQAVRNSPLHF. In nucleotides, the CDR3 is TGTGCCAGCAGCCAAGCCGTGAGGAATTCACCCCTCCACTTT.